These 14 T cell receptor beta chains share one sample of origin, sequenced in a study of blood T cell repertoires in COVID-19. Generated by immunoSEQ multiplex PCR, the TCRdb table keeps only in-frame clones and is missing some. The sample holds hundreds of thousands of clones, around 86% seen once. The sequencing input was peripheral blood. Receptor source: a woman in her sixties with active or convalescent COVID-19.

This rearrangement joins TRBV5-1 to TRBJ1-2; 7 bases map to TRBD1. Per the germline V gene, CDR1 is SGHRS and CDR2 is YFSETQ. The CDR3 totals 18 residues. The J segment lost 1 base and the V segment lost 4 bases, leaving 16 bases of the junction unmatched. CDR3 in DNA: TGCGCCAGCAGCCCTACGACCCACCGACAGGGAGGTAACTATGGCTACACCTTC. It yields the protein CASSPTTHRQGGNYGYTF.

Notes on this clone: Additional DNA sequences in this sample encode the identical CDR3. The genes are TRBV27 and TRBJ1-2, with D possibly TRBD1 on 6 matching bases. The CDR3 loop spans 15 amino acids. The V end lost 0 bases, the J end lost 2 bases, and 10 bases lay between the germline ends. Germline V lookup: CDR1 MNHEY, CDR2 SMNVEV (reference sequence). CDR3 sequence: CASSLSADRNYGYTF. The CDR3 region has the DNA TGTGCCAGCAGTTTATCGGCCGACAGGAACTATGGCTACACCTTC.

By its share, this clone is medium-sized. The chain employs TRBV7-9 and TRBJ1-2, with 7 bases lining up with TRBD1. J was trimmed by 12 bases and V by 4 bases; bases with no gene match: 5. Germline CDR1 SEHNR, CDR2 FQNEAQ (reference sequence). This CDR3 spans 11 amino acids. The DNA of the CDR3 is TGTGCCAGCAGCTCAAACAGGGGACACACCTTC. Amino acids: CASSSNRGHTF.

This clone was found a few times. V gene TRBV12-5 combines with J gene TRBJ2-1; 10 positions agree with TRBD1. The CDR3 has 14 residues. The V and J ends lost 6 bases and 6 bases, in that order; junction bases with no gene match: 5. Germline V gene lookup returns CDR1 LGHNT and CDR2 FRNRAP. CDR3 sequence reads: CASGRRQGANEQFF. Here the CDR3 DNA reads TGTGCTAGTGGCCGTCGACAGGGGGCCAATGAGCAGTTCTTC. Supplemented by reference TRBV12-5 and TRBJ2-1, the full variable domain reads DARVTQTPRHKVTEMGQEVTMRCQPILGHNTVFWYRQTMMQGLELLAYFRNRAPLDDSGMPKDRFSAEMPDATLATLKIQPSEPRDSAVYFCASGRRQGANEQFFGPGTRLTVL.

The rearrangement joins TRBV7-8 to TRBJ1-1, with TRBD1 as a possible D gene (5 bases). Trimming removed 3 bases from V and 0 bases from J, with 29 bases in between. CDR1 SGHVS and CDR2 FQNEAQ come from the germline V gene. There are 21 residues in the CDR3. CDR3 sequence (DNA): TGTGCCAGCAGCTTTGACATTAGGGGCGCGGTTCCCACCGACCTGAACACTGAAGCTTTCTTT. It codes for CASSFDIRGAVPTDLNTEAFF.

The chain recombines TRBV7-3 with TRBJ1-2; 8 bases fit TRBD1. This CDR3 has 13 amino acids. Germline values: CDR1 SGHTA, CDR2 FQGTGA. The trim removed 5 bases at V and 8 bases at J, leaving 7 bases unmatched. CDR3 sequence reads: CASSEQGAGGYTF. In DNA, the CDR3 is TGTGCCAGCAGCGAGCAGGGGGCGGGAGGCTACACCTTC.

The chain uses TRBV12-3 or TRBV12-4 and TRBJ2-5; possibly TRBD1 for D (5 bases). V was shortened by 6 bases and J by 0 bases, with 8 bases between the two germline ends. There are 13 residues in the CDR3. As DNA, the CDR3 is TGTGCCAGCAGCCCAGGGTACCAAGAGACCCAGTACTTC. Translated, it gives CASSPGYQETQYF.

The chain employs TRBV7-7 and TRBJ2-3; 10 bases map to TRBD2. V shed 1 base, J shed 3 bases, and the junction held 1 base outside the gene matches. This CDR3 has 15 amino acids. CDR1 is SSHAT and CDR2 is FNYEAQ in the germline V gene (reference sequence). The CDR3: CASSLGGLATDTQYF. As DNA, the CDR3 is TGTGCCAGCAGCTTAGGGGGACTAGCGACAGATACGCAGTATTTT.

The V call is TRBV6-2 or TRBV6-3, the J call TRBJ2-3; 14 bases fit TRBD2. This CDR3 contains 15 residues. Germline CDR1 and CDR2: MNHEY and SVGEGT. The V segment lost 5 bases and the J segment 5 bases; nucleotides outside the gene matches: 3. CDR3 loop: CASSRLAGGRDTQYF. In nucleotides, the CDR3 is TGTGCCAGCAGTCGACTAGCGGGGGGGCGAGATACGCAGTATTTT.

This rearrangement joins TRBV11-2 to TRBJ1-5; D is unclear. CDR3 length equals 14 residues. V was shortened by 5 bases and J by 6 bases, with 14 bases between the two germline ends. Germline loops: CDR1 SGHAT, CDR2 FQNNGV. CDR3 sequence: CASSPLAAGQPQHF. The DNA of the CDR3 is TGTGCCAGCAGCCCACTCGCTGCGGGTCAGCCCCAGCATTTT.

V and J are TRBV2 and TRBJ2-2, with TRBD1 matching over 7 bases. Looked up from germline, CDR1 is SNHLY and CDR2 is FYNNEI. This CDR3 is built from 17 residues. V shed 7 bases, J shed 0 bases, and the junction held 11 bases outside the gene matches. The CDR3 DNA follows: TGTGCCAGCAAGAGACAGGGTGGGATCGCGAACACCGGGGAGCTGTTTTTT. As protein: CASKRQGGIANTGELFF.

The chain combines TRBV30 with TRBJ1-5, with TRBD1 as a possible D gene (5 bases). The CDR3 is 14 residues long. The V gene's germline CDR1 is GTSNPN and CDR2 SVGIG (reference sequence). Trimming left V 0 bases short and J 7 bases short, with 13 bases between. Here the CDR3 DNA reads TGTGCCTGGAGTGTATTGGGGGGAGAACAGCCCCAGCATTTT. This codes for CAWSVLGGEQPQHF.

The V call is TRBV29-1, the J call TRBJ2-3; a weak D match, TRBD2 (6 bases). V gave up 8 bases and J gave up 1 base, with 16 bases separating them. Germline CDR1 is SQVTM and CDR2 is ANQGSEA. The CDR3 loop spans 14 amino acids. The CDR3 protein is CSLGDGGGTDTQYF. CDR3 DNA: TGCAGCCTGGGGGACGGGGGAGGCACAGATACGCAGTATTTT.

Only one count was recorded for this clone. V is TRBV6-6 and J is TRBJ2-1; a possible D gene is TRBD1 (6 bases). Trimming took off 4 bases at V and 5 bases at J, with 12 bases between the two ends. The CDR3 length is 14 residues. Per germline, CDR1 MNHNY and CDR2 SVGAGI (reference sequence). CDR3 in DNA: TGTGCCAGCAGTTCACAGGGAAGGGACAATGAGCAGTTCTTC. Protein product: CASSSQGRDNEQFF.